This entry describes one T cell receptor (beta chain). This record belongs to a study of T cell changes during pregnancy in multiple sclerosis. This table comes from immunoSEQ multiplex PCR, and its TCRdb copy is limited to in-frame clones, with some not included. This repertoire shows about 29,000 clones, roughly nine tenths found once; its top ten account for approximately 6%. The sequence was obtained from a female donor with multiple sclerosis, enrolled in a pregnancy study. Sequenced material: CD8+ T cells from peripheral blood mononuclear cells, taken before pregnancy.

CDR3 in DNA: TGTGCCAGCAGCCAAGATGAAGGGGGGGGCTCCTACGAGCAGTACTTC. It translates to CASSQDEGGGSYEQYF. The J gene is TRBJ2-7, the V gene TRBV4-2; the D gene is possibly TRBD2 (7 bases). V was clipped by 0 bases and J by 0 bases, with 12 bases between them. This CDR3 has 16 amino acids. Germline CDR1 and CDR2: LGHNA and YNFKEQ.